Below, 8 T cell receptor beta chains from the same sample are listed, as sequenced in a study of human T cells and chemical hapten exposure. As to time point: patch test 3, about 24 weeks after DPC sensitization. Treatment meaning: therapeutic diphenylcyclopropenone sensitization with weekly scalp DPC. TCRdb reprocessed the RACE reads with MiXCR, giving one entry per CDR3 protein. The sample comprises 110,000 or so distinct CDR3 sequences, approximately 36% of which are singletons, and 2.5% to 3.5% rests with the top ten. The sample consisted of whole blood, taken in connection with sensitization to the hapten diphenylcyclopropenone (DPC). These receptors were collected from a man aged 40-49 years with alopecia areata. Some clones in this sample may be carry-over from other donors' samples.

This clonotype was recorded a few times. This chain uses TRBV6-5 with TRBJ1-6, with D unresolved. V shed 3 bases and J shed 9 bases, with 6 bases lying between them. This CDR3 region has 12 residues. Germline values: CDR1 MNHEY, CDR2 SVGAGI. CDR3 amino acids: CASSYPASPLHF. The DNA of the CDR3 is TGTGCCAGCAGTTATCCCGCTTCACCCCTCCACTTT.

This chain links TRBV21-1 with TRBJ2-2; TRBD2, the D gene given by the table, was not confirmed from the DNA. TRBV21-1 is a pseudogene segment. The CDR3 totals 19 residues. Here the CDR3 DNA reads TGTGCCAGCAGCAAAATGGGGGCTAGCGGGAGGGCCCGGACCGGGGAGCTGTTTTTT. Residues: CASSKMGASGRARTGELFF.

The rearrangement joins TRBV30 to TRBJ2-1, with D unresolved. The V gene lost 8 bases and the J gene lost 9 bases, with 17 bases spanning the gap. The CDR3 runs to 12 residues. Germline V lookup: CDR1 GTSNPN, CDR2 SVGIG (reference sequence). The DNA of the CDR3 is TGTGCCCGGGCTCTTGGAGCCGGTGAGCAGTTCTTC. Amino acid sequence: CARALGAGEQFF.

This clonotype has just one count. The J gene is TRBJ2-3, the V gene TRBV6-2 or TRBV6-3; maybe TRBD2 (6 bases). The V gene lost 4 bases and the J gene lost 1 base, with 12 bases spanning the gap. This CDR3 region has 15 residues. Germline lookup yields CDR1 MNHEY and CDR2 SVGEGT. Written as DNA, the CDR3 is TGTGCCAGCAGTTTGCGGGGATGGGGCACAGATACGCAGTATTTT. Amino acids: CASSLRGWGTDTQYF.

The chain links TRBV28 to TRBJ2-7; 10 nucleotides agree with TRBD1. J lost 2 bases, V lost 8 bases, and 3 bases had no gene match. Germline V gene data show CDR1 as MDHEN and CDR2 as SYDVKM. The CDR3 is 13 amino acids. CDR3 loop: CASLGQGAYEQYV. CDR3 nucleotides: TGTGCCAGCCTAGGACAGGGGGCCTACGAGCAGTACGTC.

This clonotype was counted between two and nine times. The rearrangement links TRBV5-4 to TRBJ2-7; 7 bases agree with TRBD1. V dropped 4 bases and J dropped 1; count of bases not matched to a gene: 5. The CDR3 sequence is 14 residues long. Germline CDR1 and CDR2: SGHNT and YYREEE (reference sequence). The CDR3 reads CASSTKQGSYEQYV. The DNA of the CDR3 is TGTGCCAGCAGCACCAAACAGGGGTCCTACGAGCAGTACGTC.

The genes are TRBV6-1 and TRBJ2-1; possibly TRBD1 or TRBD2 for D (6 bases each). The CDR3 runs to 14 residues. The germline gives CDR1 MNHNS, CDR2 SASEGT. V was trimmed by 6 bases and J by 8 bases, leaving 17 bases between them. CDR3 protein: CASSERGDPDEQFF. In DNA form, the CDR3 reads TGTGCCAGCAGCGAAAGGGGGGACCCGGATGAGCAGTTCTTC.

The chain is built from TRBV12-3 or TRBV12-4 and TRBJ2-3, with 10 bases identical to TRBD2. The J segment lost 6 bases and the V segment lost 6 bases, leaving 9 bases of the junction unmatched. The CDR3 has 15 amino acids. The CDR3 loop is CASRERAGGGDTQYF. As DNA, the CDR3 is TGTGCCAGCAGGGAACGAGCGGGAGGGGGGGATACGCAGTATTTT.